This is a list of T cell receptor beta chains from one sample in a study of Graves' ophthalmopathy and Graves' hyperthyroidism. TCRdb redid the calling of the multiplex PCR reads with MiXCR, one entry per CDR3 protein. The repertoire consists of hundreds of thousands of distinct CDR3 sequences, with around 42% occurring once and the leading ten covering approximately 51%. Specimen: peripheral blood. The receptors were sampled from an adult man with Graves' ophthalmopathy. Each CDR3 is given without its conserved first and last residue.

>TRBJ2-5|TRBV5-4|11
ASSLEPLETQY
>TRBJ1-2|TRBV29-1|13
SVEDRLDSNYGYT
>TRBJ2-6|TRBV10-3|13
ASSRARSGANVLT
>TRBJ2-5|TRBV12-3/TRBV12-4|13
ASSQVGQREETQY
>TRBJ2-7|TRBV10-3|15
ASSSSPGQRELYEQY
>TRBJ2-7|TRBV11-2|14
ASSFSRASASYEQY
>TRBJ2-5|TRBV7-9|12
ASSLGQGWETQY
>TRBJ2-5|TRBV14|13
ASSTTSGAGETQY
>TRBJ2-7|TRBV7-2|11
ASSLVGFDEQY
>TRBJ2-5|TRBV27|15
ASRPGTSGWQQETQY
>TRBJ1-1|TRBV25-1|16
ASSERPRTGGMNTEAF
>TRBJ2-7|TRBV7-9|11
ASSLLRESEQN
>TRBJ2-2|TRBV10-3|9
ASTQTKELF
>TRBJ1-5|TRBV20-1|10
SAPGASGAQH
>TRBJ2-7|TRBV20-1|12
SARATGGKDEQY
>TRBJ1-4|TRBV12-3/TRBV12-4|13
ASSSRTGKGEKLF